This T cell receptor (beta chain) was identified during a study of shared clonotypes between healthy human individuals. Study details: Serving as donors were a couple of women and three men, whose ages spanned 18 to 49.

V was shortened by 3 bases and J by 5 bases, with 18 bases between the two germline ends. The CDR3 length is 15 residues. Germline V gene sequence: CDR1 SGDLS, CDR2 YYNGEE. Turning to this clone: The target antigen is unknown.

CD45RO-negative CD8 cells positively selected for CCR7 made up the naive population, which excluded terminally differentiated effector memory CD45RA+ cells. General observations from the study: Larger estimated richness was generally recorded for naive subsets relative to memory subsets.

Only in-frame clones appear in the TCRdb table, and some are missing; sequencing was by immunoSEQ multiplex PCR. The sample records hundreds of thousands of clones, 98% being singletons. The receptor was derived from a young man in good health. This chain joins TRBV9 and TRBJ2-7; either TRBD1 or TRBD2 may supply D (5 bases each). Source material: naive CD8+ T cells sorted from blood. The CDR3 DNA sequence: TGTGCCAGCAGCGCCGGGACCACAGACCAGGACGAGCAGTACTTC. As protein: CASSAGTTDQDEQYF.